This T cell receptor beta chain was recovered during a study of vaccination and CD4 T cells after COVID-19 (dated by TCRdb to between 2020 and 2023). A note on the overall study: Convalescent patients had a positive SARS-CoV-2 result on nasal swab PCR, and of these patients, several had mild disease and one had severe disease. The convalescent cohort comprised six males and four females, including two Hispanic individuals, seven Caucasians, two Asians and one multiracial person. Participants received two doses of either the Pfizer-BioNTech BNT162b2 vaccine (n=8) or the Moderna mRNA-1273 vaccine (n=2). Post-COVID blood samples were collected from convalescent patients a median of about 92 days after diagnosis, with a range of roughly 30 to 170 days. Post-vaccine blood samples were obtained a median of around 74 days after the second vaccine dose, with a range of about 13 to 250 days. Overlapping spike peptide pools from SARS-CoV-2 and from the common cold coronaviruses HCoV-NL63, HCoV-OC43 and HCoV-229E were used as culture stimuli. As controls, cultures received a CEFX viral epitope pool (the positive control), an HIV-1 Nef peptide pool (the negative control), or no peptide at all. The spike-specific CD4+ TCR repertoire was compared before and after mRNA vaccination in approximately ten COVID-19 convalescent patients and a handful of infection-naive healthy vaccine recipients. General conclusions and limits of the study: Relatively few convalescent patients were included in the study, and early timepoints after natural infection were not analyzed. Among convalescent patients, a median about 86% of the SARS-CoV-2-reactive clones seen after vaccination appeared only after vaccination, which suggests priming specific to the vaccine. In convalescent patients, nearly all vaccine-specific clones (304 of 307) were found to be mono-reactive for SARS-CoV-2 spike rather than cross-reactive with common cold coronaviruses. The median count of SARS-CoV-2-reactive clonotypes went up from around 23 after infection to 30 to 40 after vaccination, although the change was not significant.

About this clonotype itself: This receptor's antigen is unknown. The sample holds no much larger clone one base away, and base qualities are not on file.

Library preparation employed PCR. DNA from cultured CD4+ T cells underwent TCR sequencing with the Oncomine TCR Beta short-read assay at the Johns Hopkins FTIC core. Genomic DNA was extracted from the cultured CD4+ T cells with the QIAamp micro DNA kit. Oncomine TCR Beta libraries made from cultured CD4+ T cells were pooled using unique dual indexes and sequenced on an Illumina iSeq 100. As for the authors' bioinformatics: Non-productive sequences were removed, and CDR3s not starting with C, not ending with F or W, or shorter than 7 amino acids were discarded. Antigen-specific clonotypes were identified with the MANAFEST web application by comparing peptide-stimulated wells with reference and other culture wells. To be called positive, a clone needed an FDR below 0.05, an odds ratio above 5, and a productive frequency above 0.1% in at least two of three replicate wells. A clonotype counted as cross-reactive if it showed significant expansion both in the SARS-CoV-2 spike wells and in at least one common cold coronavirus spike condition. Levenshtein distances (stringdist) and unrooted phylogenetic trees (ape) in R version 3.6.1 were used to assess CDR3 homology. TCRdb cleaned the public reads at Q25 with fastp, built clones with MiXCR and kept in-frame beta chains. Every distinct CDR3 protein forms one entry, paired with its most common genes and DNA. The V and J calls come from TCRdb's annotation, not from the publication. The sample has 15,000 to 20,000 distinct CDR3 sequences on record, roughly three fifths of them singletons. The top ten hold 5.5% to 7% of the sample.

Reading the germline V gene gives CDR1 MNHNS and CDR2 SASEGT. V is cut by 6 bases and J by 2 bases, and the space between the germline ends is 10 bases. Counted from cysteine to phenylalanine, this CDR3 has 13 amino acids. The read is trimmed to its CDR3 DNA, 39 bases read in frame from base 1. This sample's treatment or condition label indicates: approximately 10-day PBMC culture with coronavirus spike peptide pools or control peptides (ViraFEST assay). To expand antigen-specific T cells with peptide pools and then pick out the expanded clonotypes through TCR sequencing, the study relied on the ViraFEST assay. Positive SARS-CoV-2 PCR tests in the convalescent patients dated from March to December 2020, before Alpha, Beta and Delta variants emerged in the United States. Each well held millions of PBMCs cultured with around 10 ug/ml peptide pools in IMDM containing 5% human AB serum and roughly 9 IU/ml IL-2. On days 3 and 7, half of the culture medium was replaced with fresh IL-2-containing medium. Once the cells had been in culture for about 10 days, the EasySep CD4+ T cell isolation kit was used to isolate CD4+ T cells by negative selection. PBMCs were separated from whole blood using Ficoll-Paque Plus gradient centrifugation and then either used fresh or cryopreserved at -140C. Each culture condition was generally run in triplicate wells.

The sequence was collected from a human donor who had recovered from COVID-19. Sequencing used CD4+ T cells from blood, cultured in vitro, obtained before SARS-CoV-2 vaccination. The V and J genes are TRBV6-1 and TRBJ2-5, and perhaps TRBD2 as D gene, on 6 matching bases. The sequenced DNA is TGTGCCAGCAGGCGGGACTTGCAAGAGACCCAGTACTTC. This encodes CASRRDLQETQYF.